A selection of T cell receptor beta chains follows, all from one sample in a study of blood T cell repertoires in COVID-19. Sequencing was performed with immunoSEQ multiplex PCR; in TCRdb, only in-frame clones are kept and a portion is missing. The table shows 180,000 or so clones, with roughly 85% occurring only once. The sequencing input was peripheral blood. The source of these receptors is a man aged 60 to 69 with acute or convalescent COVID-19. Both conserved end residues are part of each CDR3. A D gene is named only where the DNA matches it firmly. Not every row has a clone size; where given, it reads once, few, many or a size class.

d_gene: TRBD2
abundance: .
j_gene: TRBJ2-3
v_gene: TRBV6-5
CDR3aa: CASSSRGVATDTQYF
CDR3nt: TGTGCCAGCAGTTCCCGGGGGGTAGCCACAGATACGCAGTATTTT

d_gene: .
abundance: .
j_gene: TRBJ2-1
v_gene: TRBV4-2
CDR3aa: CASSQDGKYNEQFF
CDR3nt: TGTGCCAGCAGCCAGGACGGGAAGTACAATGAGCAGTTCTTC

d_gene: .
abundance: .
j_gene: TRBJ2-5
v_gene: TRBV7-3
CDR3aa: CASSLTGGETQYF
CDR3nt: TGTGCCAGCAGCTTAACGGGGGGAGAGACCCAGTACTTC

d_gene: .
abundance: .
j_gene: TRBJ2-1
v_gene: TRBV5-1
CDR3aa: CASSSRGEAYNEQFF
CDR3nt: TGCGCCAGCAGCTCCAGGGGAGAGGCCTACAATGAGCAGTTCTTC

d_gene: TRBD2
abundance: .
j_gene: TRBJ2-1
v_gene: TRBV3-1/TRBV3-2
CDR3aa: CASSQTSGRNNEQFF
CDR3nt: TGTGCCAGCAGCCAGACTAGCGGGAGGAACAATGAGCAGTTCTTC

d_gene: TRBD1
abundance: .
j_gene: TRBJ2-2
v_gene: TRBV27
CDR3aa: CASSWRDRGGSGELFF
CDR3nt: TGTGCCAGCAGCTGGAGGGACAGGGGGGGGAGCGGGGAGCTGTTTTTT

d_gene: TRBD2
abundance: .
j_gene: TRBJ2-3
v_gene: TRBV6-5
CDR3aa: CASSLLAGRADTQYF
CDR3nt: TGTGCCAGCAGCCTGCTAGCGGGACGGGCAGATACGCAGTATTTT

d_gene: .
abundance: .
j_gene: TRBJ1-5
v_gene: TRBV23-1
CDR3aa: CASTLLPDSGNQPQHF
CDR3nt: TGCGCCAGCACTCTACTCCCGGACAGCGGCAATCAGCCCCAGCATTTT

d_gene: TRBD1
abundance: few
j_gene: TRBJ1-4
v_gene: TRBV28
CDR3aa: CASQSRGREKLFF
CDR3nt: TGTGCCAGCCAGAGCAGGGGGAGGGAAAAACTGTTTTTT

d_gene: TRBD2
abundance: .
j_gene: TRBJ2-1
v_gene: TRBV6-4
CDR3aa: CASRREEVSEQFF
CDR3nt: TGTGCCAGCAGGCGGGAGGAGGTCAGTGAGCAGTTCTTC

d_gene: TRBD1
abundance: .
j_gene: TRBJ2-4
v_gene: TRBV28
CDR3aa: CASTTRGLRAKNIQYF
CDR3nt: TGTGCCAGCACCACTAGGGGGCTGCGGGCCAAAAACATTCAGTACTTC

d_gene: .
abundance: .
j_gene: TRBJ1-1
v_gene: TRBV14
CDR3aa: CASSQLGQGNTEAFF
CDR3nt: TGTGCCAGCAGCCAATTAGGTCAGGGGAACACTGAAGCTTTCTTT

d_gene: .
abundance: few
j_gene: TRBJ1-2
v_gene: TRBV28
CDR3aa: CASSRGGYGYTF
CDR3nt: TGTGCCAGCAGTCGAGGGGGCTATGGCTACACCTTC

d_gene: TRBD1
abundance: .
j_gene: TRBJ1-5
v_gene: TRBV5-1
CDR3aa: CASSLTGGGNQPQHF
CDR3nt: TGCGCCAGCAGCTTGACAGGGGGGGGCAATCAGCCCCAGCATTTT

d_gene: TRBD1
abundance: .
j_gene: TRBJ1-2
v_gene: TRBV5-1
CDR3aa: CASSLSTGVPHYGYTF
CDR3nt: TGCGCCAGCAGCTTGTCGACAGGGGTACCCCACTATGGCTACACCTTC

d_gene: TRBD2
abundance: .
j_gene: TRBJ2-1
v_gene: TRBV6-5
CDR3aa: CASSYGPGGPGSEQFF
CDR3nt: TGTGCCAGCAGTTACGGTCCGGGAGGGCCCGGGAGTGAGCAGTTCTTC